The present entry profiles one T cell receptor (beta chain) with its context. The antigen remains unidentified. The germline gene is not matched at one end of the junction; a read error may be the cause. This sample was taken from a study of T cell repertoires in cytomegalovirus infection. Study overall: Signatures in public TCR beta sequences pointed to both CMV infection and matching HLA type. Findings of the study overall: People with CMV and the relevant HLA were identified by cumulative public TCR beta family frequency. Dominating the ex vivo response were TCR beta clonotypes that were CMV-specific and HLA-C-restricted.

The CDR3 runs 19 residues. CDR1 is SGHTA, CDR2 FQGNSA, per germline. TCRdb re-analysed the reads in MiXCR, keeping a single row per CDR3 protein. In the table there are some 6,000 distinct CDR3 sequences, 50% to 65% of which are singletons. This chain joins TRBV7-2 and TRBJ2-5; D call uncertain. The sequence derives from a human donor in good health (CMV status not recorded). Some clones in this sample may be carry-over from other donors' samples. Sequencing was done on a sample of PBMCs, sequenced either directly or after in vitro stimulation (not recorded which). As DNA, the CDR3 is TGTTCCAGCGTCTTAAGAGGAGCTATCTTGAGACCCGAAGGGGAGACCCAGTACTTC. As protein: CSSVLRGAILRPEGETQYF. The entire variable domain, with the rest obtained from reference TRBV7-2 and TRBJ2-5, is as follows: GAGVSQSPSNKVTEKGKDVELRCDPISGHTALYWYRQSLGQGLEFLIYFQGNSAPDKSGLPSDRFSAERTGGSVSTLTIQRTQQEDSAVYLCSSVLRGAILRPEGETQYFGPGTRLLVL.